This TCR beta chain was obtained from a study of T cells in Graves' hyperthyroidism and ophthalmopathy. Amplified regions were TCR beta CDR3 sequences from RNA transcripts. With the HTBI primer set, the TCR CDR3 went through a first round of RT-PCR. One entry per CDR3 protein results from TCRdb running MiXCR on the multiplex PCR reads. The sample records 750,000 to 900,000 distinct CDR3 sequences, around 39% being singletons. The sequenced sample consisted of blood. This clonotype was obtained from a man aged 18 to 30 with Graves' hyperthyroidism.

CDR3: CSARDLDKIDYTEAFF. CDR3 in DNA: TGCAGTGCTAGAGATTTGGACAAGATAGATTACACTGAAGCTTTCTTT. The rearrangement uses TRBV20-1 and TRBJ1-1; maybe TRBD1 (5 bases). This CDR3 is 16 amino acids long. Trimming took 0 bases from V and 3 from J, leaving 17 bases between them. CDR1 is DFQATT and CDR2 is SNEGSKA in the germline V gene (reference sequence).